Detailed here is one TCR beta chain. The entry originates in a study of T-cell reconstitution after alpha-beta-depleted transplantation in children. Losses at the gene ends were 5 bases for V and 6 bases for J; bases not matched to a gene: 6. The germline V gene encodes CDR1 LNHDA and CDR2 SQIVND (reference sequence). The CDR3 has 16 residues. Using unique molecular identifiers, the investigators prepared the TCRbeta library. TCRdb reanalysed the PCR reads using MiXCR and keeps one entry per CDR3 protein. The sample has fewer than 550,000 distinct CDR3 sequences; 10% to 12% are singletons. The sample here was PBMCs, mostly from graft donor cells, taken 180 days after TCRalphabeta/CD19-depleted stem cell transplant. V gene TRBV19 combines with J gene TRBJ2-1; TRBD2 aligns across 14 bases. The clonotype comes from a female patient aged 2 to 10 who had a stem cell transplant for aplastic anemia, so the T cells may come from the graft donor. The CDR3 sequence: CASSPGTSGSFNEQFF. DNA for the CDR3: TGTGCCAGTAGTCCCGGGACTAGCGGGAGTTTCAATGAGCAGTTCTTC.